Below, 11 T cell receptor beta chains from the same sample are listed, as sequenced in a study of CD8 T cells and mutated HIV epitopes. Oligo-dT primers carrying well-specific UMIs primed single-cell cDNA in a Smart-seq2 and MARS-Seq hybrid method. Template-switch oligo forward primers paired with barcoded alpha- and beta-specific reverse primers in a nested PCR. In TCRdb, the single-cell sequencing reads were re-called with MiXCR into one record per CDR3 protein. The sample comprises 90 to 140 distinct CDR3 sequences, less than 70% of which are singletons, and approximately 99% rests with the top ten. These receptors are not linked to any known antigen. The peptide culture added anti-CD28 and anti-CD49d co-stimulation, and CD69+CD137+ CD8+ T cells were sorted. The source was CD8+ T cells from blood cultured with a non-adapted viral peptide, collected during chronic HIV-1 infection. Subset reported: CD69+CD137+ cells after non-adapted TL10 peptide stimulation. These receptors originate from a man aged 45-65 years with HIV-1 infection.

On this clonotype itself: It is likely a read error: a sequence one base away is far more abundant. The chain employs TRBV20-1 and TRBJ2-3; 7 bases are shared with TRBD1. The J call is uncertain, as TRBJ2-1 better fits the DNA end. This CDR3 comprises 14 residues. Germline V lookup: CDR1 DFQATT, CDR2 SNEGSKA (reference sequence). Here the CDR3 DNA reads TGCAGTGCTAGTAACAGGGGCCGGGTGAATGAGCAGTTCTTC. Protein: CSASNRGRVNEQFF.

This clonotype was seen a handful of times. The chain carries TRBV20-1 and TRBJ2-7; D gene ambiguous. CDR3 length: 13 amino acids. V dropped 6 bases and J dropped 7 bases, with 19 bases sitting between them. Germline CDR1 and CDR2: DFQATT and SNEGSKA (reference sequence). CDR3 nucleotides: TGCAGTGCCAGCAGCCCCCCGGGTAATGAGCAGTACGTC. Its translation is CSASSPPGNEQYV.

V is TRBV7-9 and J is TRBJ2-7; D unresolved. With 1 base removed from V and 7 bases from J, the gap between germline ends came to 14 bases. The CDR3 loop spans 14 amino acids. Per germline, CDR1 SEHNR and CDR2 FQNEAQ (reference sequence). As DNA, the CDR3 is TGTGCCAGCAGCTTAGGAGACGAGTACAATGAGCAGTACGTC. Its translation is CASSLGDEYNEQYV.

This sequence joins TRBV20-1 and TRBJ2-7; D call uncertain. The germline CDR1 and CDR2 sequences are DFQATT and SNEGSKA (reference sequence). CDR3 length: 11 residues. CDR3 amino acids: CRVKRHGEQYV. The DNA of the CDR3 is TGCAGAGTAAAACGACATGGGGAGCAGTACGTC.

V and J are TRBV20-1 and TRBJ2-1; possibly TRBD1 or TRBD2 for D (5 bases each). Per germline, CDR1 DFQATT and CDR2 SNEGSKA (reference sequence). The ends were cut back, 6 bases at V and 4 bases at J, with 19 bases in the middle. This CDR3 is built from 15 residues. In DNA, the CDR3 is TGCAGTGCCAGCACTACCGGGACCGCATACAATGAGCAGTTCTTC. Translating it yields CSASTTGTAYNEQFF.

About this clonotype itself: A far larger clone is one base from this, pointing to a likely read error. The V and J genes are TRBV6-1 and TRBJ2-1; TRBD2 aligns across 8 bases. The V gene's germline CDR1 is MNHNS and CDR2 SASEGT. The CDR3 covers 13 residues. The DNA for the CDR3 is TGCGCCAACAGTCTTAGCGGGGAAGGGGAGCAGTTCTTC. This translates into CANSLSGEGEQFF.

V and J are TRBV7-2 and TRBJ2-1; D gene uncertain. The germline gives CDR1 SGHTA, CDR2 FQGNSA. The CDR3 has 16 amino acids. The V and J ends lost 5 bases and 0 bases respectively, with 14 bases between them. The CDR3 sequence is CASSPFPLCSYNEQFF. The CDR3 nucleotides are TGTGCCAGCAGCCCCTTCCCACTGTGCTCCTACAATGAGCAGTTCTTC.

This clonotype counts as large. The chain links TRBV5-6 to TRBJ2-7, with D possibly being TRBD2 (5 bases). V was cut by 5 bases and J by 5 bases, with 14 bases left in between. This CDR3 has 13 amino acids. Germline lookup yields CDR1 SGHDT and CDR2 YYEEEE. As DNA, the CDR3 is TGTGCCAGCAGGCTTGGGGAACTAGACGAGCAGTACGTC. Translating gives CASRLGELDEQYV.

Turning to this clonotype: A far larger clone is off by one base, so a read error is likely. This chain uses TRBV30 with TRBJ2-3; D is uncertain. The J call is doubtful: the DNA matches TRBJ1-1 better. CDR3 length: 18 amino acids. Germline values: CDR1 GTSNPN, CDR2 SVGIG (reference sequence). CDR3 DNA sequence: TGTGTCTGGAGTGTACCCGGACTACACCTCGATCGGGGCACTGAAGCTTTCTTT. The encoded protein is CVWSVPGLHLDRGTEAFF.

The V gene is TRBV20-1, the J gene TRBJ2-5; D unclear. V lost 3 bases and J lost 12, with 23 bases in between. CDR1 and CDR2 from the germline V gene are DFQATT and SNEGSKA (reference sequence). There are 14 residues in the CDR3. CDR3 coding DNA: TGCAGTGCTAGTAACAAGGGCCGGCAGACATGGGAGTACTTC. Translated, it gives CSASNKGRQTWEYF.

The chain combines TRBV20-1 with TRBJ1-6, with no clear D. Germline V lookup: CDR1 DFQATT, CDR2 SNEGSKA (reference sequence). V lost 3 bases and J lost 15, with 9 bases in between. The length of the CDR3 is 10 residues. CDR3 bases: TGCAGTGCTAGTAACATGGGCCTCCACTTT. It specifies CSASNMGLHF.